This is a list of T cell receptor beta chains from one sample in a study of PD-1 blockade in classical Hodgkin lymphoma. Assay used: immunoSEQ multiplex PCR; TCRdb lists only in-frame clones, some missing. The table lists tens of thousands of clones, roughly 90% of them singletons. Sequencing used peripheral blood mononuclear cells (PBMCs), obtained before the fourth cycle of nivolumab. These receptors originate from a human donor with classical Hodgkin lymphoma. Each CDR3 is given without its conserved first and last residue. Fields, in order: V gene, CDR3 protein.

v_call: TRBV6-1; cdr3_aa: ASSELSGNTIY
v_call: TRBV28; cdr3_aa: ASSFTVYEQY
v_call: TRBV5-1; cdr3_aa: ASSFLGASGNTIY
v_call: TRBV4-1; cdr3_aa: ASSQIPGPHSGNTIY
v_call: TRBV9; cdr3_aa: ASSGQTNTEAF
v_call: TRBV27; cdr3_aa: ASSFYSAGEQF
v_call: TRBV5-6; cdr3_aa: ASSSVNLYGYT
v_call: TRBV19; cdr3_aa: ASSTSNTGELF
v_call: TRBV9; cdr3_aa: ASSGYTESRNTEAF
v_call: TRBV11-3; cdr3_aa: ASSLVSSPETQY
v_call: TRBV11-3; cdr3_aa: ASSLDGPAGDSYNEQF
v_call: TRBV2; cdr3_aa: AQGSSNQPQH
v_call: TRBV28; cdr3_aa: ASRLREGADEQF
v_call: TRBV6-5; cdr3_aa: ASSRSIPYEQY
v_call: TRBV5-1; cdr3_aa: ASSLVGQGEPQH
v_call: TRBV4-1; cdr3_aa: ASSRTRPGGGTDTQY
v_call: TRBV5-1; cdr3_aa: ASSLDVAVNTEAF
v_call: TRBV28; cdr3_aa: ASSLYSEQY
v_call: TRBV6-1; cdr3_aa: ASGGGWVDQPQH
v_call: TRBV1; cdr3_aa: TSSQGAPNYGYT
v_call: TRBV6-6; cdr3_aa: ASYSYNEQF
v_call: TRBV29-1; cdr3_aa: SVVSGIRLYEQY
v_call: TRBV5-4; cdr3_aa: ASSLGTVNVYGYT
v_call: TRBV10-3; cdr3_aa: AISESFGLAGGVVYEQY
v_call: TRBV6-5; cdr3_aa: ASSYGLAPSYEQY
v_call: TRBV7-3; cdr3_aa: ASSLYAGGNEQF
v_call: TRBV5-5; cdr3_aa: ASSLVRGSGRIMHTGELF
v_call: TRBV6-5; cdr3_aa: ASSYLAGRGEQY
v_call: TRBV11-2; cdr3_aa: ASSLDRVVPELF
v_call: TRBV30; cdr3_aa: AWNRQTYGYT
v_call: TRBV6-5; cdr3_aa: ASSYSETGGNTIY
v_call: TRBV6-6; cdr3_aa: ASSYGGAGAYEQY
v_call: TRBV7-8; cdr3_aa: ASSSTGTVPGYEQY
v_call: TRBV5-1; cdr3_aa: ASSRDRVGYGYT
v_call: TRBV19; cdr3_aa: ASSVRLAGVSSYNEQF
v_call: TRBV7-3; cdr3_aa: ASSRGLAGNNEQF
v_call: TRBV5-4; cdr3_aa: ASSSAGLVTDTQY
v_call: TRBV6-1; cdr3_aa: ASSEVVSRQGGF
v_call: TRBV30; cdr3_aa: AWSAGGNTEAF